What follows is one T cell receptor beta chain and its context. Its antigen is not identified. This specimen belongs to a study of T cell responses to AZD1222 COVID-19 vaccine. Findings and limits, study-wide: Nearly half of spike-specific TCRs reportedly go after variant regions that carry no mutations. No day 14 peak samples; only post-peak repertoires were characterized. There were mostly white British donors and more females than males, and clonal diversity was possibly underestimated.

Pooling covered second doses at about 4 or about 12 weeks. V was clipped by 3 bases and J by 3 bases, with 6 bases between them. The CDR3 sequence is 13 residues long. Germline lookup yields CDR1 KGHSH and CDR2 LQKENI. Profiled with immunoSEQ multiplex PCR; TCRdb holds only in-frame clones, not every one. The data show some 150,000 clones, around nine tenths seen once. The TCR sequence derives from an adult who received the AZD1222 COVID-19 vaccine. Specimen: peripheral blood, collected 28 days after the second AZD1222 dose. The V gene is TRBV18, the J gene TRBJ1-3, with no clear D. The CDR3 DNA is TGTGCCAGCTCACCCGGAGATGGAAACACCATATATTTT. Protein product: CASSPGDGNTIYF. Filled out from reference TRBV18 and TRBJ1-3, the complete variable domain reads NAGVMQNPRHLVRRRGQEARLRCSPMKGHSHVYWYRQLPEEGLKFMVYLQKENIIDESGMPKERFSAEFPKEGPSILRIQQVVRGDSAAYFCASSPGDGNTIYFGEGSWLTVV.